What follows are 26 T cell receptor beta chains derived from one specimen sequenced in a study of blood T cell repertoires in COVID-19. The data were produced by immunoSEQ multiplex PCR, yet TCRdb's version contains in-frame clones alone and is incomplete. The table shows more than 45,000 clones, with approximately 86% occurring only once. Sequenced: peripheral blood. These TCRs come from a woman at least 80 years old with COVID-19, enrolled during active disease.

CDR3 in amino acids: CASSTTSLYQPQHF. CDR3 DNA sequence: TGTGCCAGCAGTACGACATCCCTCTATCAGCCCCAGCATTTT. This rearrangement joins TRBV6-6 to TRBJ1-5; no firm D call. The V gene lost 5 bases and the J gene lost 5 bases, with 13 bases spanning the gap. There are 14 residues in the CDR3. Germline V gene data show CDR1 as MNHNY and CDR2 as SVGAGI (reference sequence).

The V call is TRBV5-1, the J call TRBJ2-5; weak D call: TRBD2 (5 bases). The germline gives CDR1 SGHRS, CDR2 YFSETQ. The CDR3 totals 16 residues. With 0 bases removed from V and 5 bases from J, the gap between germline ends came to 17 bases. CDR3 nucleotide sequence: TGCGCCAGCAGCTTGGGCCCGGAGACTAAGAAGGAGACCCAGTACTTC. Translating gives CASSLGPETKKETQYF.

The chain combines TRBV10-2 with TRBJ1-5; D may be TRBD1 (6 bases). The V end lost 6 bases, the J end lost 1 base, and 13 bases lay between the germline ends. Germline V gives CDR1 WSHSY, CDR2 SAAADI. The CDR3 contains 15 residues. The CDR3 bases are TGCGCCAGCAGCACACTCCAGGGGAGCAATCAGCCCCAGCATTTT. Protein sequence: CASSTLQGSNQPQHF.

The gene calls are TRBV6-6 and TRBJ1-2; tentative D call: TRBD1 (6 bases). The length of the CDR3 is 16 residues. CDR1 and CDR2 (germline): MNHNY, SVGAGI (reference sequence). V was shortened by 5 bases and J by 8 bases, with 24 bases between the two germline ends. CDR3 residues: CASSDYSVGRGTGYTF. CDR3 nucleotide sequence: TGTGCCAGCAGTGACTACTCGGTGGGCAGGGGAACCGGCTACACCTTC.

V is TRBV29-1 and J is TRBJ1-1; D unresolved. This CDR3 is built from 14 residues. Germline V gene sequence: CDR1 SQVTM, CDR2 ANQGSEA. The V end was cut by 6 bases, the J end by 0 bases, with 14 bases between. CDR3 loop: CSVRASGMNTEAFF. DNA for the CDR3: TGCAGCGTGAGGGCAAGCGGAATGAACACTGAAGCTTTCTTT. The entire variable domain, with the rest obtained from reference TRBV29-1 and TRBJ1-1, is as follows: SAVISQKPSRDICQRGTSLTIQCQVDSQVTMMFWYRQQPGQSLTLIATANQGSEATYESGFVIDKFPISRPNLTFSTLTVSNMSPEDSSIYLCSVRASGMNTEAFFGQGTRLTVV.

This clone was counted a few times. The chain employs TRBV7-6 and TRBJ1-1; 8 positions match TRBD1. The germline CDR1 and CDR2 sequences are SGHVS and FNYEAQ. V lost 7 bases, J lost 4 bases, and 5 bases stayed unmatched. The CDR3 is made up of 13 amino acids. The CDR3 bases are TGTGCCAGCATAGGACAGGGTGTCACTGAAGCTTTCTTT. Its protein is CASIGQGVTEAFF.

The gene calls are TRBV6-5 and TRBJ1-2; D perhaps matches TRBD1 (5 bases). Trimming removed 2 bases from V and 8 bases from J, with 15 bases in between. In germline, CDR1 is MNHEY, CDR2 SVGAGI. This CDR3 comprises 14 residues. This CDR3 is CASSYAAREGGYTF. As DNA, the CDR3 is TGTGCCAGCAGTTACGCAGCCAGGGAAGGAGGCTACACCTTC.

The genes are TRBV6-6 and TRBJ2-1, with TRBD2 matching 8 bases. The ends lost 5 bases at V and 5 bases at J; junction bases unmatched: 14. Germline V gene sequence: CDR1 MNHNY, CDR2 SVGAGI (reference sequence). CDR3 length equals 17 residues. The CDR3 protein is CASSLPQFAGGHNEQFF. The CDR3 bases are TGTGCCAGCAGTCTTCCCCAATTTGCGGGGGGCCACAATGAGCAGTTCTTC.

The chain uses TRBV2 and TRBJ2-5; the match to TRBD2 covers 13 bases. Losses at the gene ends were 6 bases for V and 7 bases for J; bases not matched to a gene: 8. Germline assignment: CDR1 SNHLY and CDR2 FYNNEI. This CDR3 comprises 15 residues. As DNA, the CDR3 is TGTGCCAGCAGGGAACTAGCGGGGGGGCCAGGGACCCAGTACTTC. Translated: CASRELAGGPGTQYF.

This rearrangement joins TRBV5-1 to TRBJ2-3, with 9 bases identical to TRBD1. Germline lookup yields CDR1 SGHRS and CDR2 YFSETQ. Trimming took 4 bases from V and 4 from J; bases not matched to a gene: 7. CDR3 length: 15 amino acids. The DNA for the CDR3 is TGCGCCAGCAGCACCGGACAGGGGCTGCCAGATACGCAGTATTTT. Translated: CASSTGQGLPDTQYF.

The chain is built from TRBV5-1 and TRBJ1-1; TRBD1 matches 7 bases. Germline trimming cut 5 bases from V and 2 bases from J; bases unmatched to any gene: 9. This CDR3 has 15 amino acids. Looked up from germline, CDR1 is SGHRS and CDR2 is YFSETQ. In DNA, the CDR3 is TGCGCCAGCAGATACCAGGGGGATCTAAACACTGAAGCTTTCTTT. It translates to CASRYQGDLNTEAFF.

V usage is TRBV6-6 and J usage is TRBJ2-5; D call uncertain. The germline V and J ends were trimmed by 2 bases and 5 bases, with 3 bases remaining between them. Per the germline V gene, CDR1 is MNHNY and CDR2 is SVGAGI (reference sequence). The CDR3 spans 11 residues. CDR3 sequence reads: CASSYLETQYF. The CDR3 nucleotides are TGTGCCAGCAGTTACCTCGAGACCCAGTACTTC.

A word on this clone: The sample has other DNA sequences that encode this CDR3 too. This rearrangement joins TRBV27 to TRBJ1-5; 7 nucleotides agree with TRBD1. The CDR3 sequence is 15 residues long. CDR1 is MNHEY and CDR2 is SMNVEV in the germline V gene (reference sequence). J was trimmed by 1 base and V by 5 bases; bases with no gene match: 5. CDR3 coding DNA: TGTGCCAGCAGTCTTCGACAGGGAAGCAATCAGCCCCAGCATTTT. This gives the protein CASSLRQGSNQPQHF.

This clone appeared a single time. The chain links TRBV6-5 to TRBJ2-3; a weak D match, TRBD2 (7 bases). The CDR3 is 14 residues long. CDR1 is MNHEY, CDR2 SVGAGI, per germline. V shed 2 bases and J shed 6 bases, with 12 bases lying between them. This chain's CDR3 is CASSYGGAGDTQYF. CDR3 bases: TGTGCCAGCAGTTACGGGGGGGCGGGGGATACGCAGTATTTT.

The chain has TRBV14 and TRBJ2-2; TRBD1 matches at 9 bases. V lost 0 bases to trimming and J lost 8 bases; unmatched junction nucleotides: 7. The CDR3 runs to 16 residues. Germline CDR1 SGHDN, CDR2 FVKESK. The CDR3 is CASSQDGTGGRGELFF. As DNA, the CDR3 is TGTGCCAGCAGCCAAGATGGAACAGGGGGCCGAGGGGAGCTGTTTTTT. Combining the CDR3 with reference TRBV14 and TRBJ2-2 gives the whole variable domain EAGVTQFPSHSVIEKGQTVTLRCDPISGHDNLYWYRRVMGKEIKFLLHFVKESKQDESGMPNNRFLAERTGGTYSTLKVQPAELEDSGVYFCASSQDGTGGRGELFFGEGSRLTVL.

The chain carries TRBV10-1 and TRBJ2-3; maybe TRBD2 (5 bases). This CDR3 region has 13 residues. V gave up 8 bases and J gave up 0 bases, with 9 bases separating them. Per germline, CDR1 WNHNN and CDR2 SYGVQD (reference sequence). In DNA, the CDR3 is TGCGCCAGCCCCCGGGGTAGCACAGATACGCAGTATTTT. Translated, it gives CASPRGSTDTQYF.

This clone appeared a few times. The rearrangement joins TRBV4-2 to TRBJ2-7; 11 bases are shared with TRBD2. The CDR3 has 15 amino acids. The ends lost 4 bases at V and 2 bases at J; junction bases unmatched: 4. Germline V gene data show CDR1 as LGHNA and CDR2 as YNFKEQ. The CDR3 DNA reads as TGTGCCAGCAGCCTCAGACTAGCGGGGACCTACGAGCAGTACTTC. Translated, it gives CASSLRLAGTYEQYF.

J is TRBJ2-5 and V is TRBV19, with D perhaps TRBD2 (6 bases). CDR1 LNHDA and CDR2 SQIVND come from the germline V gene (reference sequence). Trimming cost V 2 bases and J 1 base, with 14 bases left between them. This CDR3 contains 16 residues. Here the CDR3 reads CASSILLGGSQETQYF. As DNA, the CDR3 is TGTGCCAGTAGTATACTGCTTGGGGGGAGCCAAGAGACCCAGTACTTC.

The rearrangement joins TRBV4-1 to TRBJ2-5, with TRBD2 identical over 11 bases. With V trimmed by 0 bases and J by 1 base, 13 bases remained unmatched. Germline lookup yields CDR1 MGHRA and CDR2 YSYEKL. The CDR3 sequence is 20 residues long. CDR3 in amino acids: CASSQDNAELAGGFQETQYF. The DNA of the CDR3 is TGCGCCAGCAGCCAAGATAATGCCGAATTAGCGGGGGGGTTCCAAGAGACCCAGTACTTC.

CDR3 sequence reads: CSASDLAGSSYNEQFF. The CDR3 DNA follows: TGCAGTGCTAGTGACCTAGCGGGGAGCTCCTACAATGAGCAGTTCTTC. The chain combines TRBV20-1 with TRBJ2-1; 9 nucleotides match TRBD2. The V gene end was trimmed by 3 bases and the J gene end by 0 bases; junction bases not matched to a gene: 6. CDR1 is DFQATT, CDR2 SNEGSKA, per germline (reference sequence). The CDR3 is 16 amino acids.

The chain carries TRBV5-1 and TRBJ2-7; 14 nucleotides line up with TRBD2. Germline CDR1 SGHRS, CDR2 YFSETQ. With V trimmed by 4 bases and J by 6 bases, 3 bases remained unmatched. The CDR3 loop spans 14 amino acids. CDR3 residues: CASSRGTSGGEQYF. As DNA, the CDR3 is TGCGCCAGCAGCCGCGGGACTAGCGGGGGCGAGCAGTACTTC.

This chain uses TRBV27 with TRBJ1-4, with 7 bases matching TRBD1. The CDR3 spans 17 residues. The V and J ends lost 6 bases and 0 bases, in that order; junction bases with no gene match: 10. The germline V gene encodes CDR1 MNHEY and CDR2 SMNVEV (reference sequence). CDR3 amino acids: CASRRTHRGATNEKLFF. In DNA form, the CDR3 reads TGTGCCAGCAGAAGAACCCACAGGGGAGCAACTAATGAAAAACTGTTTTTT.

This rearrangement joins TRBV27 to TRBJ2-7; 11 bases line up with TRBD1. The CDR3 extends over 14 amino acids. The trim removed 4 bases at V and 3 bases at J, leaving 2 bases unmatched. CDR1 is MNHEY and CDR2 is SMNVEV in the germline V gene (reference sequence). Here the CDR3 reads CASSWTGGLYEQYF. Written as DNA, the CDR3 is TGTGCCAGCAGTTGGACAGGGGGCCTCTACGAGCAGTACTTC.

The V call is TRBV14, the J call TRBJ2-2, with unresolved D. V was cut by 0 bases and J by 6 bases, with 11 bases left in between. Germline assignment: CDR1 SGHDN and CDR2 FVKESK. The CDR3 covers 15 residues. The CDR3 DNA sequence: TGTGCCAGCAGCCAAGATTTATTTCCTTCCGGGGAGCTGTTTTTT. It translates to CASSQDLFPSGELFF.

The chain links TRBV5-1 to TRBJ2-7; the match to TRBD2 covers 11 bases. V lost 1 base, J lost 6 bases, and 6 bases stayed unmatched. This CDR3 region has 15 residues. In germline, CDR1 is SGHRS, CDR2 YFSETQ. CDR3 nucleotides: TGCGCCAGCAGCTTGCGTAGCGGGGGGGCCCGCGAGCAGTACTTC. Amino acid sequence: CASSLRSGGAREQYF. Drawing the rest from reference TRBV5-1 and TRBJ2-7, the complete variable domain is KAGVTQTPRYLIKTRGQQVTLSCSPISGHRSVSWYQQTPGQGLQFLFEYFSETQRNKGNFPGRFSGRQFSNSRSEMNVSTLELGDSALYLCASSLRSGGAREQYFGPGTRLTVT.

The rearrangement joins TRBV27 to TRBJ1-2, with D unresolved. The CDR3 covers 11 residues. The germline gives CDR1 MNHEY, CDR2 SMNVEV (reference sequence). V was cut by 8 bases and J by 5 bases, with 9 bases left in between. This chain's CDR3 is CASGTVYGYTF. As DNA, the CDR3 is TGTGCCAGCGGCACAGTATATGGCTACACCTTC.